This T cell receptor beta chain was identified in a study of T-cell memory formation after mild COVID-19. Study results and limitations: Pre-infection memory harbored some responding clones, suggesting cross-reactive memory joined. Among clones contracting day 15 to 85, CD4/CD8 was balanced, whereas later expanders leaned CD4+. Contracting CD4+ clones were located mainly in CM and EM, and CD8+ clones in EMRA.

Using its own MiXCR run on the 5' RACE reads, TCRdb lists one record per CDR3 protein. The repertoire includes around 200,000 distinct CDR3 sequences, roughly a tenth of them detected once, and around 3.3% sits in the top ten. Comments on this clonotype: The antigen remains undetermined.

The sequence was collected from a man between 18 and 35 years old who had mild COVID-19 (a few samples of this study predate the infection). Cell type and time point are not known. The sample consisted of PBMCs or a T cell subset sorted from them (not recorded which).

CDR3 nucleotides: TGTGCCAGCAGCGCAACAGGGTTCCGTGGCTACACCTTC. Translated, it gives CASSATGFRGYTF. The rearrangement joins TRBV6-2 or TRBV6-3 to TRBJ1-2, with D possibly being TRBD1 (6 bases). Trimming took 6 bases from V and 7 from J, leaving 15 bases between them. Germline CDR1 reads MNHEY; CDR2 reads SVGEGT. The CDR3 is 13 amino acids.